A selection of T cell receptor beta chains follows, all from one sample in a study of T cell repertoires in cytomegalovirus infection. MiXCR, run by TCRdb on the reads, gives a single entry per CDR3 protein. Found here are around 490,000 distinct CDR3 sequences, 26% of them singletons; the top ten hold roughly 13%. Sequencing was carried out using PBMCs. These TCRs come from a human donor in good health (CMV status not recorded). Some clones in this sample may be carry-over from other donors' samples. Each CDR3 is given with its conserved first and last residue. D genes are given only for firm matches. The size field is filled for only some rows; it gives once, few, many or a size class.

clone size,J gene,D gene,CDR3 length,V gene,CDR3 DNA,CDR3 protein
NA,TRBJ2-1,TRBD2,17,TRBV7-6,TGTGCCAGCAGCTTAGGCCACGGGAGGGCGAATGTCAATGAGCAGTTCTTC,CASSLGHGRANVNEQFF
few,TRBJ2-3,TRBD2,15,TRBV7-3,TGTGCCAGCAGCTCCTCCGGGACTAGAGCAGATACGCAGTATTTT,CASSSSGTRADTQYF
few,TRBJ1-6,NA,13,TRBV10-3,TGTGCCATCAGTGGTGATCATACCTCACCCCTCCACTTT,CAISGDHTSPLHF
many,TRBJ2-1,NA,16,TRBV11-2,TGTGCCAGCAGCTTCTTGCGGTTAGCGGAAAACAATGAGCAGTTCTTC,CASSFLRLAENNEQFF
many,TRBJ2-3,TRBD2,18,TRBV7-7,TGTGCTAGCAGCCCTAGGGCGCCAGGACTAGCGGGAGGTGATACGCAGTATTTT,CASSPRAPGLAGGDTQYF
many,TRBJ1-3,NA,15,TRBV7-8,TGTGCCAGCAGCTTAGAAGAGGGTAAAAGAAACACCATATATTTT,CASSLEEGKRNTIYF
few,TRBJ2-3,NA,14,TRBV12-3/TRBV12-4,TGTGCCAGCAGTTTCCCCCAGATGGCTGATACGCAGTATTTT,CASSFPQMADTQYF
NA,TRBJ2-1,NA,13,TRBV6-2/TRBV6-3,TGTGCCAGCACCCAGCCCCCATACAATGAGCAGTTCTTC,CASTQPPYNEQFF
NA,TRBJ2-3,NA,14,TRBV6-5,TGTGCCAGCAGTCCTCTCGTGGGGGCAGATACGCAGTATTTT,CASSPLVGADTQYF
many,TRBJ1-1,NA,14,TRBV6-2/TRBV6-3,TGTGCCAGCAGTTACTCGAGCTATGGGACTGAAGCTTTCTTT,CASSYSSYGTEAFF
NA,TRBJ2-1,NA,16,TRBV5-8,TGTGCCAGCAGCTCTCATCTTGGACCACTAAGCGGTGAGCAGTTCTTC,CASSSHLGPLSGEQFF
NA,TRBJ2-3,TRBD2,16,TRBV7-9,TGTGCCAGCAGCTTATTGGGCGGGAGGGCCATGGATACGCAGTATTTT,CASSLLGGRAMDTQYF
many,TRBJ2-5,NA,12,TRBV7-9,TGTGCCAGCAGCTTAGAGATGGGGACCCAGTACTTC,CASSLEMGTQYF
NA,TRBJ1-2,NA,15,TRBV18,TGTGCCAGCTCACCCGTTAAGGGGAATAACTATGGCTACACCTTC,CASSPVKGNNYGYTF
NA,TRBJ2-7,TRBD2,16,TRBV27,TGTGCCAGCAGTCGGATAGCGGGAGGGGTCTCCTACGAGCAGTACTTC,CASSRIAGGVSYEQYF
many,TRBJ2-7,NA,15,TRBV7-2,TGTGCCAGCAGCTTAGGCAGGGGCCTAGGCTACGAGCAGTACTTC,CASSLGRGLGYEQYF
many,TRBJ2-3,NA,13,TRBV7-2,TGTGCCAGCAGCCGGAGGGAAGAGGGTACGCAGTATTTT,CASSRREEGTQYF
few,TRBJ2-1,NA,12,TRBV29-1,TGCAGCGTTGAACAGGGAGTAGGTGAGCAGTTCTTC,CSVEQGVGEQFF
many,TRBJ1-4,NA,14,TRBV12-3/TRBV12-4,TGTGCCAGCAGTTTATCAGAAACTAATGAAAAACTGTTTTTT,CASSLSETNEKLFF
many,TRBJ2-7,TRBD2,16,TRBV7-2,TGTGCCAGCAGCTTAGTATCTAGCGGGCCATTCTACGAGCAGTACTTC,CASSLVSSGPFYEQYF
few,TRBJ2-1,NA,15,TRBV6-5,TGTGCCAGCAGATTTTCCGGGACACCATACAATGAGCAGTTCTTC,CASRFSGTPYNEQFF
many,TRBJ1-6,NA,14,TRBV11-2,TGTGCCAGCAGCCCCCGTGAGGGTGATTCACCCCTCCACTTT,CASSPREGDSPLHF
NA,TRBJ1-6,TRBD1,19,TRBV12-3/TRBV12-4,TGTGCCAGCACGCTGGACAGGGGGACAGGGTTTTCCTATAATTCACCCCTCCACTTT,CASTLDRGTGFSYNSPLHF